The 15 T cell receptor beta chains listed next were all sequenced from one sample in a study of blood T cell repertoires in COVID-19. Data came from immunoSEQ multiplex PCR; TCRdb stores just in-frame clones and leaves some out. This table holds about 59,000 clones, almost 90% found once. The specimen was peripheral blood. The receptors shown here come from an elderly woman with active COVID-19.

V and J are TRBV6-5 and TRBJ2-7; 10 bases align to TRBD1. The J segment lost 4 bases and the V segment lost 6 bases, leaving 9 bases of the junction unmatched. Germline CDR1 MNHEY, CDR2 SVGAGI. The CDR3 runs 15 residues. The CDR3 here is CASSLRTGGWYEQYF. The CDR3 bases are TGTGCCAGCAGCCTTAGGACAGGGGGTTGGTACGAGCAGTACTTC.

The chain carries TRBV3-1 (or the pseudogene TRBV3-2) and TRBJ2-1; 8 nucleotides agree with TRBD2. Trimming cost V 4 bases and J 6 bases; bases outside gene matches: 2. Per the germline V gene, CDR1 is LGHDT and CDR2 is YNNKEL (reference sequence). The CDR3 has 13 amino acids. The CDR3 loop reads CASSRGLANEQFF. In DNA form, the CDR3 reads TGTGCCAGCAGCCGTGGACTAGCCAATGAGCAGTTCTTC.

This rearrangement joins TRBV18 to TRBJ1-4; unclear D gene. Germline V CDR1 and CDR2: KGHSH, LQKENI. Trimming shortened V by 2 bases and J by 7 bases, and 8 bases separated the two germline ends. CDR3 length: 13 amino acids. The DNA for the CDR3 is TGTGCCAGCTCACCAAGCAACGGTGAAAAACTGTTTTTT. Protein: CASSPSNGEKLFF.

The chain couples TRBV6-2 or TRBV6-3 to TRBJ1-1; D is uncertain. The CDR3 length is 12 residues. Between the trimmed V and J ends, which lost 3 bases and 4 bases, there was a span of 6 bases. Per germline, CDR1 MNHEY and CDR2 SVGEGT. CDR3 protein: CASSYPPTEAFF. The DNA of the CDR3 is TGTGCCAGCAGTTATCCTCCCACTGAAGCTTTCTTT.

The chain employs TRBV29-1 and TRBJ2-1; weak D call: TRBD2 (6 bases). Germline V gene sequence: CDR1 SQVTM, CDR2 ANQGSEA. Trimming took off 4 bases at V and 1 base at J, with 14 bases between the two ends. CDR3 length: 15 amino acids. The CDR3 protein is CSVAGGPLSYNEQFF. The CDR3 DNA is TGCAGCGTTGCCGGGGGACCCTTATCCTACAATGAGCAGTTCTTC.

The chain uses TRBV6-5 and TRBJ2-7; TRBD1 agrees at 7 bases. The length of the CDR3 is 15 residues. The ends lost 2 bases at V and 1 base at J; junction bases unmatched: 5. Germline V gives CDR1 MNHEY, CDR2 SVGAGI. The CDR3 sequence: CASSYQQGQSYEQYF. The CDR3 DNA is TGTGCCAGCAGTTACCAGCAGGGACAGTCCTACGAGCAGTACTTC.

This clone has a single count. CDR3 amino acids: CASTRRDASGNTIYF. The CDR3 DNA is TGTGCCAGCACCCGGAGGGACGCCTCAGGAAACACCATATATTTT. V usage is TRBV11-2 and J usage is TRBJ1-3, with D possibly TRBD1 on 5 matching bases. Looked up from germline, CDR1 is SGHAT and CDR2 is FQNNGV. The CDR3 contains 15 residues. V lost 7 bases, J lost 4 bases, and 17 bases lay in between.

The chain is built from TRBV6-5 and TRBJ2-7; 7 nucleotides agree with TRBD1. There are 14 residues in the CDR3. V trimming: 6 bases; J trimming: 4 bases; junction bases outside the gene matches: 9. Germline lookup yields CDR1 MNHEY and CDR2 SVGAGI. The CDR3 DNA reads as TGTGCCAGCAGGATGACAGGGCTGGGGTACGAGCAGTACTTC. It encodes CASRMTGLGYEQYF.

This chain uses TRBV13 with TRBJ2-7; TRBD2 agrees at 10 bases. Germline V gives CDR1 PRHDT, CDR2 FYEKMQ (reference sequence). The CDR3 is 17 residues long. J gave up 3 bases and V 5 bases, and 13 bases lay outside the gene matches. The CDR3 DNA reads TGTGCCAGCAGCCAAGGCGGGGGGACTAGCGAGGGCTACGAGCAGTACTTC. Protein sequence: CASSQGGGTSEGYEQYF.

The chain has TRBV7-8 and TRBJ2-7; 8 bases map to TRBD1. This CDR3 has 14 amino acids. Germline CDR1 SGHVS, CDR2 FQNEAQ. V trimming: 6 bases; J trimming: 2 bases; junction bases outside the gene matches: 6. The CDR3 region is CASSQGTGPYEQYF. DNA of the CDR3: TGTGCCAGCAGTCAAGGGACAGGACCCTACGAGCAGTACTTC.

The CDR3 sequence: CASGLLRTSGGETQYF. For the CDR3, the DNA is TGTGCTAGTGGTTTGTTACGGACTAGCGGGGGAGAGACCCAGTACTTC. The chain recombines TRBV12-5 with TRBJ2-5; 13 bases are a match to TRBD2. CDR1 LGHNT and CDR2 FRNRAP come from the germline V gene. The CDR3 totals 16 residues. J lost 4 bases, V lost 2 bases, and 4 bases had no gene match.

J is TRBJ2-1 and V is TRBV4-1; 7 bases align to TRBD2. This CDR3 has 18 residues. J gave up 3 bases and V 6 bases, and 17 bases lay outside the gene matches. Looked up from germline, CDR1 is MGHRA and CDR2 is YSYEKL. CDR3 amino acids: CASSLGGRAGSRYNEQFF. DNA of the CDR3: TGCGCCAGCAGTCTGGGAGGGCGAGCGGGGAGCCGCTACAATGAGCAGTTCTTC.

The genes are TRBV7-2 and TRBJ2-7, with 13 bases identical to TRBD2. Germline V gene data show CDR1 as SGHTA and CDR2 as FQGNSA. Trimming took 4 bases from V and 2 from J; bases not matched to a gene: 11. The CDR3 runs 18 residues. The CDR3 spells CASSSTSGGLANPYEQYF. CDR3 DNA: TGTGCCAGCAGCTCGACTAGCGGGGGGTTAGCAAACCCCTACGAGCAGTACTTC.

The chain couples TRBV18 to TRBJ1-1; D not resolved. Germline assignment: CDR1 KGHSH and CDR2 LQKENI. The germline V and J ends were trimmed by 5 bases and 2 bases, with 9 bases remaining between them. This CDR3 contains 13 residues. The CDR3 protein is CASSGDGNTEAFF. CDR3 sequence (DNA): TGTGCCAGCTCAGGAGACGGTAACACTGAAGCTTTCTTT.

This chain uses TRBV11-2 with TRBJ2-3, with 13 nucleotides matching TRBD2. The CDR3 contains 18 residues. V dropped 5 bases and J dropped 5; count of bases not matched to a gene: 13. From germline, CDR1 is SGHAT and CDR2 FQNNGV. The chain's CDR3 is CASSPRTSGGLSRDTQYF. CDR3 DNA: TGTGCCAGCAGCCCAAGGACTAGCGGGGGCCTCAGTCGAGATACGCAGTATTTT.